The entry that follows covers one T cell receptor beta chain sequence. Its antigen is unknown. Sequencing was performed with immunoSEQ multiplex PCR; in TCRdb, only in-frame clones are kept and a portion is missing. The sample includes about half a million clones, 89% of them seen just once. The data stem from a study of Ad26.COV2.S vaccination and SARS-CoV-2 variants. In the study overall: Recipients of Ad26.COV2.S got it intramuscularly, once or twice 56 days apart. General study findings and limits: It is possible that the TCR breadth and depth analyses underestimated the total T cell responses. Substantial breadth in spike-specific CD8+ and CD4+ T cell responses was reportedly seen after vaccination.

Treatment indicated: some 20 received Ad26.COV2.S at low or high dose, single or two shots; 5 received placebo; per-sample allocation not given. Following the first vaccine or placebo injection, samples were taken on day 63. The CDR3 loop spans 16 amino acids. Unmatched junction bases numbered 11, after V lost 5 bases and J lost 5 bases. The germline V gene has CDR1 ENHRY and CDR2 SYGVKD. The chain joins TRBV10-3 to TRBJ2-1; 8 bases match TRBD2. The receptor was derived from a person between 18 and 65 years old who received the Ad26.COV2.S COVID-19 vaccine or a placebo. Sequencing was performed on peripheral blood, taken in a trial of Ad26.COV2.S vaccine versus placebo. The chain's CDR3 is CAISWGRLAGNNEQFF. As DNA, the CDR3 is TGTGCCATCAGTTGGGGGAGATTAGCGGGGAACAATGAGCAGTTCTTC.